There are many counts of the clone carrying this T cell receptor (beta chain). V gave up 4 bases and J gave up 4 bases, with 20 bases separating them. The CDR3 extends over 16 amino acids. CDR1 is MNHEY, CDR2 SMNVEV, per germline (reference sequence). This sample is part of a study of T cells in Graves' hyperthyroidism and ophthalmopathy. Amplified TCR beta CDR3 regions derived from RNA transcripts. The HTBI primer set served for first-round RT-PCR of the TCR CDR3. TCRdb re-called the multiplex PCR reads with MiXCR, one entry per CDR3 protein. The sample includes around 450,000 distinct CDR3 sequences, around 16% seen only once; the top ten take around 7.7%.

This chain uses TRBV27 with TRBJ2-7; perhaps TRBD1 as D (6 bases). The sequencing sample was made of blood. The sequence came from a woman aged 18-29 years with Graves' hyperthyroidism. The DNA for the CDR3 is TGTGCCAGCAGTTCAACCAGGGGCCCCCTGTGGTACGAGCAGTACTTC. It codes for CASSSTRGPLWYEQYF.